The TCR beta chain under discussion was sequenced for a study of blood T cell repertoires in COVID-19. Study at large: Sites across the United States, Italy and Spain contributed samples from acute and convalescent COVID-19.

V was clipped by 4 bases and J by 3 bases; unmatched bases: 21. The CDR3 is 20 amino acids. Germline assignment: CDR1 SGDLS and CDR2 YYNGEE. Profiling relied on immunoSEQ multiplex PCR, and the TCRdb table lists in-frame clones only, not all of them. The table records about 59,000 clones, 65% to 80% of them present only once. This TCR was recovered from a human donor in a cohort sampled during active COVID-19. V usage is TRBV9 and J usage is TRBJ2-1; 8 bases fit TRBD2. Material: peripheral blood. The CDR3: CASSSHGGRASGQIYNEQFF. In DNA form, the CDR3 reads TGTGCCAGCAGCTCCCACGGGGGGAGGGCTAGCGGGCAAATCTACAATGAGCAGTTCTTC.